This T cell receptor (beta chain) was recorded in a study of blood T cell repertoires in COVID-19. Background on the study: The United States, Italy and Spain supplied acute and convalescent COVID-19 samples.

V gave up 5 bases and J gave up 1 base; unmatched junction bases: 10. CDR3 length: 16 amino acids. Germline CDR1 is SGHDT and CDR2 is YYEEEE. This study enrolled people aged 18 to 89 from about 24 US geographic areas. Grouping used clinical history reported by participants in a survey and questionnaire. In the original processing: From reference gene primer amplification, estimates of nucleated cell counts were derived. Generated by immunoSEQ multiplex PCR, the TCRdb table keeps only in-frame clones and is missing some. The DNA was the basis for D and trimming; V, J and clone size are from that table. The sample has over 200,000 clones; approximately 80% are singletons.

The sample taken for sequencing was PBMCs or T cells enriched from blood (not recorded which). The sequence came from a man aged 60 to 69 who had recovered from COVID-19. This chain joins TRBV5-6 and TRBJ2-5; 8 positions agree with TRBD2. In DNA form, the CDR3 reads TGTGCCAGCAGTCGGGGGGGCTTCGGGCTCCAAGAGACCCAGTACTTC. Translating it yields CASSRGGFGLQETQYF.